This T cell receptor beta chain comes out of a study of identical twins. Between the trimmed V and J ends, which lost 4 bases and 5 bases, there was a span of 18 bases. From germline, CDR1 is SGHRS and CDR2 YFSETQ. CDR3 length: 15 amino acids. A word on this clonotype: The antigen is undetermined.

Study outcomes and limitations: Researchers caution that invariant MAIT and iNKT cells could partly confound zero-insertion analyses. Sequences that were out-of-frame, alpha and twin-shared displayed an excess of low generation probability. Models underestimated how often monozygotic twins shared out-of-frame TCR alpha.

TCRdb reanalysed the 5' RACE reads using MiXCR and keeps one entry per CDR3 protein. The data contain about 240,000 distinct CDR3 sequences, about 12% of them seen just once; the ten biggest clones take up 3.5% to 4.5%. The sample was also linked to a second study, of yellow fever vaccine responses in identical twins. That study reports: Twins reportedly showed a vaccine T cell response that seemed partly convergent and partly personalized.

This chain joins TRBV5-1 and TRBJ1-1; possible D gene TRBD1, 5 bases. What was sequenced was memory (CD45RO+) T cells sorted from blood. The clonotype was recovered from a woman between 18 and 29 years old in good health. CDR3 amino acids: CASSGGGGAATEAFF. CDR3 DNA sequence: TGCGCCAGCAGCGGGGGGGGTGGGGCGGCGACTGAAGCTTTCTTT.